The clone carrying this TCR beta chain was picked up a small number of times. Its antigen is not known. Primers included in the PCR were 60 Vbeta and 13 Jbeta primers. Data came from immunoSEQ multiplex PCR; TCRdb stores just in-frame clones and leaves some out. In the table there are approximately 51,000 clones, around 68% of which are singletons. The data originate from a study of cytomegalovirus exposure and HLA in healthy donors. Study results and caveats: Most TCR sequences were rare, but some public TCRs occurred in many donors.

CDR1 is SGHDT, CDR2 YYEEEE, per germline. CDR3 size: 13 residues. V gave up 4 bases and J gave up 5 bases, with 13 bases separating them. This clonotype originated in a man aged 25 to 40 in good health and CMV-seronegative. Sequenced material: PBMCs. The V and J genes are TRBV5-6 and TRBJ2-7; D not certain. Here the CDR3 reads CASSPYPKNEQYF. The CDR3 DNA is TGTGCCAGCAGCCCCTACCCGAAGAACGAGCAGTACTTC.